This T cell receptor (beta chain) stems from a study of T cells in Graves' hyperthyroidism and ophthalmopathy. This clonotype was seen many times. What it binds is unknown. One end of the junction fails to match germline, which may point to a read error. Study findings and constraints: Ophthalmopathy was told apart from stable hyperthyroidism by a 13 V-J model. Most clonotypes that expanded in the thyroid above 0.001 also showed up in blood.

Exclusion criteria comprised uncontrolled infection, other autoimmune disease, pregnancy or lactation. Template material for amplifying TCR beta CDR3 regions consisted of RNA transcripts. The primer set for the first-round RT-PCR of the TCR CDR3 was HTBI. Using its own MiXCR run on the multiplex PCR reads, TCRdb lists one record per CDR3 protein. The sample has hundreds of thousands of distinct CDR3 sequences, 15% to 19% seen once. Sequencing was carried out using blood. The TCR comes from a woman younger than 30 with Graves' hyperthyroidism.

The CDR3 here is CASRDSGTGDYAQYF. CDR3 DNA sequence: TGTGCCAGCAGAGACTCCGGGACAGGGGATTACGCGCAGTACTTC. The V and J genes are TRBV3-1 and TRBJ2-7; 10 bases align to TRBD1. The CDR3 runs 15 residues. The germline CDR1 and CDR2 sequences are LGHDT and YNNKEL (reference sequence).